Shown below are 17 T cell receptor beta chains from a single sample sequenced in a study of monozygotic twins with inflammatory bowel disease. From its re-call of the 5' RACE reads, TCRdb lists each CDR3 protein once, without DNA. The record lists roughly 100,000 distinct CDR3 sequences, of which the ten most abundant hold less than 2%. Material: blood. All receptors come from a human donor with ulcerative colitis or Crohn's disease, or a healthy co-twin of an affected twin (not recorded which).

The chain links TRBV18 to TRBJ2-7. This CDR3 contains 15 residues. CDR1 and CDR2 from the germline V gene are KGHSH and LQKENI. CDR3 in amino acids: CASSQGRGSSYEQYF.

The V call is TRBV7-3, the J call TRBJ2-7; TCRdb designates TRBD2, a call that cannot be tested without DNA. Looked up from germline, CDR1 is SGHTA and CDR2 is FQGTGA. This CDR3 contains 15 residues. The CDR3 sequence is CASSDGTSGGYEQYF.

J is TRBJ2-1 and V is TRBV20-1; the D gene TCRdb calls, TRBD2, cannot be checked with no DNA. The CDR3 is made up of 19 amino acids. From germline, CDR1 is DFQATT and CDR2 SNEGSKA (reference sequence). CDR3 amino acids: CSARDRIAGGPSGYNEQFF.

This chain links TRBV27 with TRBJ2-6; TCRdb's D call of TRBD1 is untestable without DNA. The CDR3 extends over 17 amino acids. Germline V CDR1 and CDR2: MNHEY, SMNVEV (reference sequence). CDR3 sequence: CASSFLVLKAGANVLTF.

The chain carries TRBV4-3 and TRBJ2-1. The CDR3 runs 15 residues. Per the germline V gene, CDR1 is LGHNA and CDR2 is YSLEER. This CDR3 is CASSLVASSYNEQIF.

This chain uses TRBV4-3 with TRBJ1-5; TCRdb selects TRBD1, and the lack of DNA leaves this call unchecked. The CDR3 totals 17 residues. Germline V lookup: CDR1 LGHNA, CDR2 YSLEER. The CDR3: CASSQEGTRGINQPQHF.

The V and J genes are TRBV6-5 and TRBJ1-5; the TCRdb D gene call, TRBD1, has no DNA to confirm it. Per germline, CDR1 MNHEY and CDR2 SVGAGI. The CDR3 loop spans 13 amino acids. The CDR3 spells CASSWGRGQPQHF.

The chain joins TRBV5-1 to TRBJ2-1; TCRdb calls TRBD2, which cannot be checked without DNA. From germline, CDR1 is SGHRS and CDR2 YFSETQ. This CDR3 region has 16 residues. The chain's CDR3 is CASSLSRRGDYNEQFF.

The CDR3 loop reads CASSPLGAGIYNEQFF. The rearrangement links TRBV18 to TRBJ2-1; TCRdb outputs TRBD2, but without DNA this stays unchecked. From germline, CDR1 is KGHSH and CDR2 LQKENI. This CDR3 contains 16 residues.

The chain links TRBV5-1 to TRBJ1-6. This CDR3 spans 16 amino acids. CDR1 is SGHRS and CDR2 is YFSETQ in the germline V gene. The CDR3 spells CASTISGNSYNSPLHF.

The chain is built from TRBV5-5 and TRBJ1-2; absent DNA, TCRdb's TRBD1 call cannot be checked. The CDR3 runs to 14 residues. In germline, CDR1 is SGHKS, CDR2 YYEKEE (reference sequence). The CDR3 sequence: CASSWGQSNYGYTF.

The J gene is TRBJ1-5, the V gene TRBV20-1; TCRdb's assignment of TRBD1 cannot be checked, as there is no DNA. The germline V gene has CDR1 DFQATT and CDR2 SNEGSKA (reference sequence). The CDR3 length is 15 residues. This chain's CDR3 is CSASRPGQGEEPQHF.

The V call is TRBV20-1, the J call TRBJ2-1; without DNA, the TCRdb call of TRBD1 cannot be checked. This CDR3 region has 13 residues. Germline CDR1 DFQATT, CDR2 SNEGSKA (reference sequence). This CDR3 is CSAPSTGVGEQFF.

The V call is TRBV6-5, the J call TRBJ1-2. Germline values: CDR1 MNHEY, CDR2 SVGAGI. This CDR3 contains 15 residues. The CDR3 sequence is CASSYSRSQKAGYTF.

The chain couples TRBV7-9 to TRBJ1-2; TCRdb's D call of TRBD1 is untestable without DNA. This CDR3 is built from 13 residues. Germline assignment: CDR1 SEHNR and CDR2 FQNEAQ (reference sequence). This CDR3 reads CASSFTRGSGYTF.

The gene calls are TRBV4-3 and TRBJ2-1; as DNA is missing, the TRBD1 call by TCRdb cannot be tested. The CDR3 has 15 residues. The germline V gene has CDR1 LGHNA and CDR2 YSLEER. CDR3 residues: CASSQDTSRLGEQFF.

V usage is TRBV6-1 and J usage is TRBJ2-7; the D gene TCRdb calls, TRBD1, cannot be checked with no DNA. This CDR3 is 14 amino acids long. Germline V gene sequence: CDR1 MNHNS, CDR2 SASEGT. CDR3 loop: CASRGQGTSYEQYF.